This TCR beta chain comes out of a study of T cell repertoires in cytomegalovirus infection. Study-wide context: The study used recently identified HLA-C-restricted and well-studied HLA-B-restricted CMV epitopes. It was the public TCR beta signatures that indicated both CMV infection and matching HLA type. Broader study findings: Pooled public TCR beta family frequency picked out CMV carriers with the relevant HLA. In two of eight donors, the top clonotype was HLA-C-restricted CMV-specific.

TCRdb ran MiXCR on the reads and lists one entry per CDR3 protein. The sample lists approximately 110,000 distinct CDR3 sequences, more than 30% seen once, with under 65% in the top ten. This clonotype was picked up a small number of times. Its matching antigen is unknown. CDR1 SEHNR and CDR2 FQNEAQ come from the germline V gene (reference sequence). The length of the CDR3 is 12 residues. Germline trimming cut 4 bases from V and 4 bases from J; bases unmatched to any gene: 0. V and J are TRBV7-9 and TRBJ1-2, with 7 bases fitting TRBD1. The sample here was CD8+ T cells from cultured PBMCs, taken from culture after CMV antigen stimulation. The receptor's source is a human donor in good health (CMV status not recorded). Some clones in this sample may be carry-over from other donors' samples. As DNA, the CDR3 is TGTGCCAGCAGCTGGGACAGCTATGGCTACACCTTC. Translated, it gives CASSWDSYGYTF. Variable domain in full (rest from reference TRBV7-9 and TRBJ1-2): DTGVSQNPRHKITKRGQNVTFRCDPISEHNRLYWYRQTLGQGPEFLTYFQNEAQLEKSRLLSDRFSAERPKGSFSTLEIQRTEQGDSAMYLCASSWDSYGYTFGSGTRLTVV.